These 30 T cell receptor beta chains were all obtained from the same sample, sequenced in a study of cytomegalovirus exposure and HLA in healthy donors. PCR amplification relied on 60 Vbeta primers (plus 13 Jbeta primers). Assay: immunoSEQ multiplex PCR; the TCRdb copy retains only in-frame clones and omits some. The data show tens of thousands of clones, around three fifths seen once. The source material was PBMCs. Receptors were obtained from a woman in her thirties or forties in good health and CMV-seropositive.

This sequence joins TRBV6-6 and TRBJ1-1, with TRBD1 identical over 7 bases. CDR3 length equals 13 residues. After removal of 6 bases from V and 11 bases from J, the junction contained 12 bases not matched to a gene. The germline V gene encodes CDR1 MNHNY and CDR2 SVGAGI (reference sequence). CDR3 bases: TGTGCCAGCAGGGCGGGACAGCCGGGGAGGGCTTTCTTT. Translating it yields CASRAGQPGRAFF.

This clone was recorded many times. The chain joins TRBV2 to TRBJ2-7, with 8 bases lining up with TRBD1. Germline V gene data show CDR1 as SNHLY and CDR2 as FYNNEI. The V and J ends lost 5 bases and 4 bases, in that order; junction bases with no gene match: 16. The length of the CDR3 is 17 residues. CDR3 in DNA: TGTGCCAGCAGTTCGCAGGGGGCGTTCCTGGGGAGATACGAGCAGTACTTC. Residues: CASSSQGAFLGRYEQYF.

This rearrangement joins TRBV6-5 to TRBJ2-1, with D unresolved. V dropped 0 bases and J dropped 1 base, with 10 bases sitting between them. CDR3 length: 16 amino acids. The germline V gene has CDR1 MNHEY and CDR2 SVGAGI. CDR3 residues: CASSYSVIASYNEQFF. The CDR3 coding sequence is TGTGCCAGCAGTTACTCGGTTATAGCTTCCTACAATGAGCAGTTCTTC.

The rearrangement links TRBV2 to TRBJ2-7; a weak D match, TRBD2 (5 bases). Germline values: CDR1 SNHLY, CDR2 FYNNEI. Trimming removed 6 bases from V and 6 bases from J, with 9 bases in between. The length of the CDR3 is 11 residues. CDR3 region: CASSLAGEQYF. CDR3 bases: TGTGCCAGCAGCCTGGCGGGCGAGCAGTACTTC. Full variable domain (rest looked up from reference TRBV2 and TRBJ2-7): EPEVTQTPSHQVTQMGQEVILRCVPISNHLYFYWYRQILGQKVEFLVSFYNNEISEKSEIFDDQFSVERPDGSNFTLKIRSTKLEDSAMYFCASSLAGEQYFGPGTRLTVT.

The gene calls are TRBV7-2 and TRBJ1-1; no clear D gene. The germline V gene encodes CDR1 SGHTA and CDR2 FQGNSA. The CDR3 is 10 residues long. The V and J ends lost 8 bases and 5 bases respectively, with 6 bases between them. The CDR3 DNA is TGTGCCAGCCGGTATACTGAAGCTTTCTTT. Translating it yields CASRYTEAFF.

The chain uses TRBV5-6 and TRBJ2-1, with 9 bases lining up with TRBD2. The CDR3 is 13 residues long. Germline loops: CDR1 SGHDT, CDR2 YYEEEE. V was pared by 4 bases and J by 9 bases, with 5 bases of the junction left unmatched. The CDR3 coding sequence is TGTGCCAGCAGCGTAGCGGGAGTTGGTGAGCAGTTCTTC. Its translation: CASSVAGVGEQFF.

The genes are TRBV11-2 and TRBJ2-1; D is possibly TRBD1 (5 bases). Germline V gives CDR1 SGHAT, CDR2 FQNNGV. V gave up 3 bases and J gave up 3 bases, with 6 bases separating them. This CDR3 region has 13 residues. The chain's CDR3 is CASSFGHYNEQFF. In nucleotides, the CDR3 is TGTGCCAGCAGCTTTGGACACTACAATGAGCAGTTCTTC.

The chain combines TRBV28 with TRBJ2-7; 7 positions agree with TRBD2. CDR1 MDHEN and CDR2 SYDVKM come from the germline V gene. The CDR3 runs 15 residues. With V trimmed by 8 bases and J by 1 base, 11 bases remained unmatched. The CDR3 DNA sequence: TGTGCCAGCGGACTCTTACCGGGACTATCCTACGAGCAGTACTTC. Encoded protein: CASGLLPGLSYEQYF.

The gene calls are TRBV6-5 and TRBJ1-6, with 7 bases matching TRBD1. The germline CDR1 and CDR2 sequences are MNHEY and SVGAGI. V gave up 7 bases and J gave up 3 bases; unmatched junction bases: 6. The CDR3 spans 15 residues. The DNA of the CDR3 is TGTGCCAGCACCAGGGGGGCCGGCTATAATTCACCCCTCCACTTT. Its protein product is CASTRGAGYNSPLHF.

J is TRBJ2-5 and V is TRBV9; possibly TRBD2 for D (6 bases). CDR3 length: 18 amino acids. V was cut by 3 bases and J by 5 bases, with 26 bases left in between. The germline gives CDR1 SGDLS, CDR2 YYNGEE. This CDR3 is CASSGHGSALRDGETQYF. The CDR3, as DNA: TGTGCCAGCAGCGGCCACGGGAGCGCTCTGCGTGATGGGGAGACCCAGTACTTC.

The table lists this clone with a few counts. The CDR3 bases are TGTGCCACAAGCCGGGGGGGAGATCAGCCCCAGCATTTT. It is translated as CATSRGGDQPQHF. The J gene is TRBJ1-5, the V gene TRBV10-3, with D possibly TRBD1 on 5 matching bases. Germline loops: CDR1 ENHRY, CDR2 SYGVKD. This CDR3 comprises 13 residues. The V end was cut by 10 bases, the J end by 5 bases, with 15 bases between.

The V gene is TRBV6-5, the J gene TRBJ2-7; 8 nucleotides align to TRBD2. The CDR3 contains 15 residues. Germline V gives CDR1 MNHEY, CDR2 SVGAGI. The V segment lost 0 bases and the J segment 4 bases; nucleotides outside the gene matches: 5. The CDR3 DNA is TGTGCCAGCAGTTACTCAGCGGGGGAAGGATACGAGCAGTACTTC. Its translation is CASSYSAGEGYEQYF.

This sequence joins TRBV6-1 and TRBJ2-1; unclear D gene. Deletions cut 10 bases from V and 0 bases from J, with 10 bases between. This CDR3 comprises 13 residues. Germline V gives CDR1 MNHNS, CDR2 SASEGT. Here the CDR3 DNA reads TGTGCCATCCTGGCCCTCTCCTACAATGAGCAGTTCTTC. The encoded protein is CAILALSYNEQFF.

The gene calls are TRBV10-3 and TRBJ2-7; 10 nucleotides line up with TRBD1. The CDR3 runs to 13 residues. Germline V gene sequence: CDR1 ENHRY, CDR2 SYGVKD. The J segment lost 5 bases and the V segment lost 7 bases, leaving 5 bases of the junction unmatched. Written as DNA, the CDR3 is TGTGCCATCACTCCGGGACAGGGGAACGAGCAGTACTTC. Translation: CAITPGQGNEQYF.

The chain combines TRBV5-1 with TRBJ2-2; weak D call: TRBD1 (5 bases). The V end was cut by 3 bases, the J end by 5 bases, with 14 bases between. The CDR3 contains 15 residues. The germline gives CDR1 SGHRS, CDR2 YFSETQ. CDR3 in DNA: TGCGCCAGCAGCTCTCAGGGTCGAGGAACCGGGGAGCTGTTTTTT. It translates to CASSSQGRGTGELFF.

This clone has just one count. The chain joins TRBV28 to TRBJ2-7; D is perhaps TRBD1 (6 bases). Germline CDR1 and CDR2: MDHEN and SYDVKM. Trimming shortened V by 2 bases and J by 4 bases, and 12 bases separated the two germline ends. The CDR3 runs 14 residues. CDR3 protein: CASSLGGQTYEQYF. As DNA, the CDR3 is TGTGCCAGCAGTTTAGGGGGCCAAACATACGAGCAGTACTTC. Together with reference TRBV28 and TRBJ2-7, the CDR3 gives the full variable domain: DVKVTQSSRYLVKRTGEKVFLECVQDMDHENMFWYRQDPGLGLRLIYFSYDVKMKEKGDIPEGYSVSREKKERFSLILESASTNQTSMYLCASSLGGQTYEQYFGPGTRLTVT.

V usage is TRBV9 and J usage is TRBJ2-2; TRBD1 might be the D (5 bases). V dropped 0 bases and J dropped 1 base, with 7 bases sitting between them. CDR1 is SGDLS and CDR2 is YYNGEE in the germline V gene. There are 15 residues in the CDR3. CDR3 protein: CASSVDRGNTGELFF. As DNA, the CDR3 is TGTGCCAGCAGCGTAGATAGGGGGAACACCGGGGAGCTGTTTTTT.

This clone appeared a single time. The DNA for the CDR3 is TGTGCCAGCAGGCCCCTAGCGGAGGGGGCCTACGAGCAGTACTTC. This gives the protein CASRPLAEGAYEQYF. J is TRBJ2-7 and V is TRBV7-2, with D maybe TRBD2 (7 bases). The V gene's germline CDR1 is SGHTA and CDR2 FQGNSA. The CDR3 runs 15 residues. The germline V and J ends were trimmed by 6 bases and 2 bases, with 17 bases remaining between them. The full variable domain, completed using reference TRBV7-2 and TRBJ2-7, is GAGVSQSPSNKVTEKGKDVELRCDPISGHTALYWYRQSLGQGLEFLIYFQGNSAPDKSGLPSDRFSAERTGGSVSTLTIQRTQQEDSAVYLCASRPLAEGAYEQYFGPGTRLTVT.

J is TRBJ2-1 and V is TRBV10-3; 10 bases agree with TRBD2. The CDR3 extends over 14 amino acids. Trimming at V came to 6 bases and at J to 9 bases, leaving 8 bases not matched to a gene. Germline V gene data show CDR1 as ENHRY and CDR2 as SYGVKD. CDR3: CAIRAGTSESEQFF. The CDR3 DNA reads TGTGCCATCAGGGCCGGGACTAGCGAGAGTGAGCAGTTCTTC.

This sequence joins TRBV9 and TRBJ2-7, with unresolved D. CDR1 is SGDLS, CDR2 YYNGEE, per germline. V lost 0 bases and J lost 1, with 8 bases in between. The length of the CDR3 is 14 residues. CDR3 sequence (DNA): TGTGCCAGCAGCGTAGGCTTAGAATCCTACGAGCAGTACTTC. Translation gives CASSVGLESYEQYF.

The chain employs TRBV19 and TRBJ2-1, with 9 nucleotides matching TRBD1. This CDR3 is 15 amino acids long. Germline V gene sequence: CDR1 LNHDA, CDR2 SQIVND (reference sequence). V was clipped by 5 bases and J by 1 base; unmatched bases: 3. DNA for the CDR3: TGTGCCAGTAGTCGACAGGGGGGATCCTACAATGAGCAGTTCTTC. This gives the protein CASSRQGGSYNEQFF.

The chain joins TRBV10-3 to TRBJ1-1; 7 nucleotides agree with TRBD1. Unmatched junction bases numbered 12, after V lost 4 bases and J lost 1 base. Germline CDR1 reads ENHRY; CDR2 reads SYGVKD. This CDR3 contains 17 residues. CDR3 in amino acids: CAISVSSRQGPNTEAFF. CDR3 in DNA: TGTGCCATCAGTGTATCTTCTCGACAGGGTCCGAACACTGAAGCTTTCTTT.

The CDR3 sequence: CASSHDRVERNEKLFF. The DNA of the CDR3 is TGCGCCAGCAGCCATGACAGGGTTGAGCGGAATGAAAAACTGTTTTTT. The chain couples TRBV4-3 to TRBJ1-4, with 7 bases fitting TRBD1. V gave up 3 bases and J gave up 5 bases; unmatched junction bases: 9. Germline values: CDR1 LGHNA, CDR2 YSLEER. The CDR3 has 16 residues.

The V and J genes are TRBV28 and TRBJ1-2, with TRBD1 identical over 9 bases. The V and J ends lost 6 bases and 5 bases, in that order; junction bases with no gene match: 7. Germline V CDR1 and CDR2: MDHEN, SYDVKM. The CDR3 loop spans 14 amino acids. The CDR3 bases are TGTGCCAGCAGAACCGGGACAGGGTCTTATGGCTACACCTTC. Its translation is CASRTGTGSYGYTF.

The chain couples TRBV18 to TRBJ2-3; D not resolved. Trimming removed 1 base at V and 0 bases at J, with 11 bases between. This CDR3 spans 16 amino acids. Per the germline V gene, CDR1 is KGHSH and CDR2 is LQKENI. CDR3 DNA sequence: TGTGCCAGCTCACCACTGGGCAGTGCTAGCACAGATACGCAGTATTTT. Its protein is CASSPLGSASTDTQYF.

Only a few counts were recorded for this clone. The V and J genes are TRBV19 and TRBJ1-1, with a tentative D call TRBD1 (5 bases). V gave up 8 bases and J gave up 5 bases, with 18 bases separating them. The germline CDR1 and CDR2 sequences are LNHDA and SQIVND (reference sequence). The CDR3 length is 14 residues. CDR3 region: CASRFGGGVTEAFF. DNA of the CDR3: TGTGCCAGTCGATTCGGGGGAGGGGTTACTGAAGCTTTCTTT. The full variable domain, with the rest looked up from reference TRBV19 and TRBJ1-1, is DGGITQSPKYLFRKEGQNVTLSCEQNLNHDAMYWYRQDPGQGLRLIYYSQIVNDFQKGDIAEGYSVSREKKESFPLTVTSAQKNPTAFYLCASRFGGGVTEAFFGQGTRLTVV.

This clone occurred a few times. The V and J genes are TRBV21-1 and TRBJ1-2; the table's D call of TRBD1 was not tested on the DNA. TRBV21-1 constitutes a pseudogene. The CDR3 covers 17 residues. This CDR3 reads CASSKTPGTGENYGYTF. The CDR3 region has the DNA TGTGCCAGCAGCAAGACCCCCGGGACAGGGGAGAACTATGGCTACACCTTC.

The gene calls are TRBV7-2 and TRBJ2-3, with 8 bases fitting TRBD1. With V trimmed by 2 bases and J by 4 bases, 5 bases remained unmatched. Germline V CDR1 and CDR2: SGHTA, FQGNSA. The CDR3 consists of 15 residues. The CDR3 DNA reads TGTGCCAGCAGCTTAAGCAGGGGGCCCCCAGATACGCAGTATTTT. It yields the protein CASSLSRGPPDTQYF.

The genes are TRBV4-1 and TRBJ2-6; D is uncertain. The CDR3 length is 15 residues. The ends were cut back, 6 bases at V and 0 bases at J, with 9 bases in the middle. CDR1 and CDR2 from the germline V gene are MGHRA and YSYEKL. CDR3 DNA: TGCGCCAGCAGTTCCCCGGTCTCTGGGGCCAACGTCCTGACTTTC. It codes for CASSSPVSGANVLTF.

The genes are TRBV28 and TRBJ1-2; D ambiguous. The germline V gene encodes CDR1 MDHEN and CDR2 SYDVKM. The CDR3 has 11 residues. Trimming shortened V by 7 bases and J by 3 bases, and 6 bases separated the two germline ends. CDR3 region: CASMADYGYTF. The CDR3 DNA follows: TGTGCCAGCATGGCAGACTATGGCTACACCTTC.